The clone carrying this T cell receptor (beta chain) was observed a handful of times. Its target is unknown. This record comes from a study of cytomegalovirus exposure and HLA in healthy donors. Regarding the study as a whole: Reportedly, HLA-A and HLA-B alleles of most subjects were accurately predicted from TCR beta. Reported performance of the classifier showed diagnosis of cytomegalovirus status with high specificity and sensitivity. The authors enumerated 164 TCR beta chains as linked to cytomegalovirus.

Donors consisted of healthy bone marrow donors. The PCR made use of 60 Vbeta and 13 Jbeta primers. The repertoire was sequenced with immunoSEQ multiplex PCR; TCRdb's copy has only in-frame clones and lacks some. The profile shows roughly 150,000 clones, roughly 70% of them singletons. CDR3 length equals 14 residues. Germline CDR1 is SGHVS and CDR2 is FQNEAQ. V lost 1 base to trimming and J lost 4 bases, with 8 bases between them. The chain recombines TRBV7-8 with TRBJ1-5; D gene unclear. This TCR derives from a middle-aged man in good health and CMV-seronegative. Source material: PBMCs. The CDR3 coding sequence is TGTGCCAGCAGCTTAGTTCGAGGAAATCAGCCCCAGCATTTT. It yields the protein CASSLVRGNQPQHF.